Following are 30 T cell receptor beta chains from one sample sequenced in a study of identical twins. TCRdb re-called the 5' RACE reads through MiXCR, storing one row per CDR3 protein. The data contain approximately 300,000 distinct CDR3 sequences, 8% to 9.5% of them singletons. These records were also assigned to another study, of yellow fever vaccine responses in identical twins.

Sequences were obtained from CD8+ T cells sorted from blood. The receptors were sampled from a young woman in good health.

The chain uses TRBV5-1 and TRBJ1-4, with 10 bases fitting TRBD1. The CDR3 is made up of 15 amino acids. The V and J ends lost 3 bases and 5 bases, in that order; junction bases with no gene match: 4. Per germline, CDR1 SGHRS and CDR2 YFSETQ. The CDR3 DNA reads TGCGCCAGCAGCTCGAAGGGACAGGGGAATGAAAAACTGTTTTTT. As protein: CASSSKGQGNEKLFF.

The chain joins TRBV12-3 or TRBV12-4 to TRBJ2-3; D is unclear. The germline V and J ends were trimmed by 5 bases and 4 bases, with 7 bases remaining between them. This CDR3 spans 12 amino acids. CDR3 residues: CASSLTADTQYF. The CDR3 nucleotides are TGTGCCAGCAGTCTGACGGCAGATACGCAGTATTTT.

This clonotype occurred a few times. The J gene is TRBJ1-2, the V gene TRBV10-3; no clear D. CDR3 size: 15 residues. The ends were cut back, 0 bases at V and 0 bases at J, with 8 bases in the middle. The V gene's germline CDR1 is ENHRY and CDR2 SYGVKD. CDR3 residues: CAISESWPANYGYTF. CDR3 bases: TGTGCCATCAGTGAGTCCTGGCCAGCTAACTATGGCTACACCTTC.

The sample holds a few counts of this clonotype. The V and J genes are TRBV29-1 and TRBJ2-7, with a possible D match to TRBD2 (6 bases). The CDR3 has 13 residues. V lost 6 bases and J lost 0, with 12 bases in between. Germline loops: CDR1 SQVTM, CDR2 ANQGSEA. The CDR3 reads CSVQAGYSYEQYF. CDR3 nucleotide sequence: TGCAGCGTCCAAGCGGGCTACTCCTACGAGCAGTACTTC.

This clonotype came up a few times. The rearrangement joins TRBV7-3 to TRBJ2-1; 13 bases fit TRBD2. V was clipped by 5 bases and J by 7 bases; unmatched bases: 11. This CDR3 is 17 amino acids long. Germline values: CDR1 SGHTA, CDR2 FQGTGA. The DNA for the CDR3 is TGTGCCAGCAGCCCCCCAGTGAGACTAGCGGGGGGAAATGAGCAGTTCTTC. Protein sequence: CASSPPVRLAGGNEQFF. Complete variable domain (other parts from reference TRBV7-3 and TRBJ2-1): GAGVSQTPSNKVTEKGKYVELRCDPISGHTALYWYRQSLGQGPEFLIYFQGTGAADDSGLPNDRFFAVRPEGSVSTLKIQRTERGDSAVYLCASSPPVRLAGGNEQFFGPGTRLTVL.

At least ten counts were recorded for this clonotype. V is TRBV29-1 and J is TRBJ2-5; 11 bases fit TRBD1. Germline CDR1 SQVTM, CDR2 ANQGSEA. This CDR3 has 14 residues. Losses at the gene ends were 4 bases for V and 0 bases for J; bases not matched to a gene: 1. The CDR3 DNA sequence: TGCAGCGTTGGGGACAGGGGGTACCAAGAGACCCAGTACTTC. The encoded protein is CSVGDRGYQETQYF.

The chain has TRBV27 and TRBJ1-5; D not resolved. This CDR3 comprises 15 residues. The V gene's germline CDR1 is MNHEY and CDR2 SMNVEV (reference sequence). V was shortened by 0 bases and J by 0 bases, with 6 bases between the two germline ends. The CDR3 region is CASSLSLGSNQPQHF. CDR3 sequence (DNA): TGTGCCAGCAGTTTATCGCTAGGTAGCAATCAGCCCCAGCATTTT.

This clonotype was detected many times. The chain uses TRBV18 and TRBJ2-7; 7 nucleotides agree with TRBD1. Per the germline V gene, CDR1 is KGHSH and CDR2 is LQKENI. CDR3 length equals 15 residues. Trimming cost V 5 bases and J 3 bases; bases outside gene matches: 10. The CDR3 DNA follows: TGTGCCAGCTCATTGACAGGGACCGACTACTACGAGCAGTACTTC. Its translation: CASSLTGTDYYEQYF.

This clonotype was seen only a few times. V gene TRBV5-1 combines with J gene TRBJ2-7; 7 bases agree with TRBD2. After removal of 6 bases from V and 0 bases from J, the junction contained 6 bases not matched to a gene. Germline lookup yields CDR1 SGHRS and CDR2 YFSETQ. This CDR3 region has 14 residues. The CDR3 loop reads CASTSGTNSYEQYF. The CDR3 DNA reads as TGCGCCAGCACCTCCGGGACTAACTCCTACGAGCAGTACTTC.

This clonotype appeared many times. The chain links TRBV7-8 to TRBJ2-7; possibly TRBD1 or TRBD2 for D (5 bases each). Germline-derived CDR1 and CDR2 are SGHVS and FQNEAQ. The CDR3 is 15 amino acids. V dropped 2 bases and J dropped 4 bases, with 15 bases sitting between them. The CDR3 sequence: CASSLLWGSSYEQYF. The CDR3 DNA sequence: TGTGCCAGCAGCTTATTGTGGGGGAGCAGTTACGAGCAGTACTTC.

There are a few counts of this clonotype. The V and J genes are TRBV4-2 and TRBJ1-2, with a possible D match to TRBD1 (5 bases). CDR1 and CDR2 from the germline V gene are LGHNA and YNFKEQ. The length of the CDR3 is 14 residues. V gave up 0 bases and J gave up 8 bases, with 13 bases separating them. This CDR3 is CASSQDPVGEGYTF. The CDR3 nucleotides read TGTGCCAGCAGCCAAGATCCGGTGGGGGAGGGCTACACCTTC.

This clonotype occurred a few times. The CDR3 DNA is TGCGCCAGCAGCTTAAAGGAGGGGCAAGAGACCCAGTACTTC. This gives the protein CASSLKEGQETQYF. The chain recombines TRBV5-1 with TRBJ2-5; TRBD2 is a possible D gene (6 bases). V lost 2 bases to trimming and J lost 2 bases, with 10 bases between them. CDR1 and CDR2 from the germline V gene are SGHRS and YFSETQ. CDR3 size: 14 residues.

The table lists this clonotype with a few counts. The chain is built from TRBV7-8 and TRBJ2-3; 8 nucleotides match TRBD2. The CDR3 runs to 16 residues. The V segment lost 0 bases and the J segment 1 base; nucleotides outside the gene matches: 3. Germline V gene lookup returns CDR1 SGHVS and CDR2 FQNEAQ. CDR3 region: CASSLALLAGTDTQYF. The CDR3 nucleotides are TGTGCCAGCAGCTTAGCGTTACTAGCGGGCACAGATACGCAGTATTTT. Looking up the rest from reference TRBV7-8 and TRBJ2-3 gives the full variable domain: GAGVSQSPRYKVAKRGQDVALRCDPISGHVSLFWYQQALGQGPEFLTYFQNEAQLDKSGLPSDRFFAERPEGSVSTLKIQRTQQEDSAVYLCASSLALLAGTDTQYFGPGTRLTVL.

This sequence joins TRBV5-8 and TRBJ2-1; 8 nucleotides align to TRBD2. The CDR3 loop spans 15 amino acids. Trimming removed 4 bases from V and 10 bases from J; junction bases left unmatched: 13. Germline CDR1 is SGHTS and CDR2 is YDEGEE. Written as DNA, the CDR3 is TGTGCCAGCAGCCCCCCCCTGGGACTAGGTACGGAGCAGTTCTTC. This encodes CASSPPLGLGTEQFF.

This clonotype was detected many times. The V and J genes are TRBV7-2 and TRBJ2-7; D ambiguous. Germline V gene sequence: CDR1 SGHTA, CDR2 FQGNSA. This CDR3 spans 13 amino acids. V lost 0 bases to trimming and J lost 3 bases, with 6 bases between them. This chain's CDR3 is CASSLANNYEQYF. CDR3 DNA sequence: TGTGCCAGCAGCTTAGCAAACAACTACGAGCAGTACTTC.

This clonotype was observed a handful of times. The CDR3 protein is CASSLAEQGYGYTF. CDR3 bases: TGCGCCAGCAGCTTGGCAGAACAGGGCTATGGCTACACCTTC. This chain uses TRBV5-1 with TRBJ1-2; perhaps TRBD1 as D (6 bases). The CDR3 consists of 14 residues. The ends were cut back, 0 bases at V and 4 bases at J, with 10 bases in the middle. In germline, CDR1 is SGHRS, CDR2 YFSETQ.

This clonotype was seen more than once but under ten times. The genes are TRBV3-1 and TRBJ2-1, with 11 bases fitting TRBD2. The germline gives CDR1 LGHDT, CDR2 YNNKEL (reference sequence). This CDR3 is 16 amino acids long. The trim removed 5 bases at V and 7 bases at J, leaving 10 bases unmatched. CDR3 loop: CASSLSLAGGENEQFF. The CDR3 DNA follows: TGTGCCAGCAGCTTATCGCTAGCGGGGGGTGAAAATGAGCAGTTCTTC.

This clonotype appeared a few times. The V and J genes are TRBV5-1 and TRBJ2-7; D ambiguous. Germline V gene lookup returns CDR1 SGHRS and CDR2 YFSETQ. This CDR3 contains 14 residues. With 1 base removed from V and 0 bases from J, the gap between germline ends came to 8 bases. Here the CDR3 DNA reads TGCGCCAGCAGCTTGCGGGCAGGCTCCTACGAGCAGTACTTC. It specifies CASSLRAGSYEQYF.

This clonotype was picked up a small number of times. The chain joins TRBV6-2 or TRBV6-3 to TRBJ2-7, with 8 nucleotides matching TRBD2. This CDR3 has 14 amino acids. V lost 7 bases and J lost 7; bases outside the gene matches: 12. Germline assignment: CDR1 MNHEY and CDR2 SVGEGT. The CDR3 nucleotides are TGTGCCAGCAAGTTCTCTGGGACTAGATGGGAGCAGTACTTC. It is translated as CASKFSGTRWEQYF.

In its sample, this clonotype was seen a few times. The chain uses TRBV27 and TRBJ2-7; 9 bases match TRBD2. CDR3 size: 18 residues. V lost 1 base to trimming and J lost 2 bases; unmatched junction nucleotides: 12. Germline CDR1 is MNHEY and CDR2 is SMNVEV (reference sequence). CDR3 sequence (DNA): TGTGCCAGCAGTTTATTCCAGACTAGCGGTACCAGCCCCTACGAGCAGTACTTC. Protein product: CASSLFQTSGTSPYEQYF.

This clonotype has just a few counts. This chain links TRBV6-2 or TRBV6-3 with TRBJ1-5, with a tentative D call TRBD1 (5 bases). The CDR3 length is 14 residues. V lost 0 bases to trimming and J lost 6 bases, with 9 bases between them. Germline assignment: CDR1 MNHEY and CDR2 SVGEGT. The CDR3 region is CASSYSRGTQPQHF. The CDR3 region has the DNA TGTGCCAGCAGTTACTCGAGGGGTACTCAGCCCCAGCATTTT.

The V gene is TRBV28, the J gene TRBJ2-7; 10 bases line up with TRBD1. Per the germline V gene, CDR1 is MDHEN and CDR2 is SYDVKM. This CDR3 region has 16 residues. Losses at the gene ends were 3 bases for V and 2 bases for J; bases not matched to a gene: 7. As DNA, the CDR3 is TGTGCCAGCAGTTTTCGGGACAGGGGATCACCCTACGAGCAGTACTTC. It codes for CASSFRDRGSPYEQYF.

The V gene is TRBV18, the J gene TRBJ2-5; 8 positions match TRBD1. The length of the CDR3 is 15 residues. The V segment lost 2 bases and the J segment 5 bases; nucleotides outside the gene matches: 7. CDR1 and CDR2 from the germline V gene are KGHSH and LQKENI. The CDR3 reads CASSPAGTGWETQYF. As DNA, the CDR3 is TGTGCCAGCTCACCAGCAGGGACAGGATGGGAGACCCAGTACTTC.

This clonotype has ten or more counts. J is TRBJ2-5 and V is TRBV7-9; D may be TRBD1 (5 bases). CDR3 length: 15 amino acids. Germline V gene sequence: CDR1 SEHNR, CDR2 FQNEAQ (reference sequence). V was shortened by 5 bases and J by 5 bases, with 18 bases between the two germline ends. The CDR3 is CASSPDTQSWETQYF. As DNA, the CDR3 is TGTGCCAGCAGCCCGGACACTCAATCGTGGGAGACCCAGTACTTC. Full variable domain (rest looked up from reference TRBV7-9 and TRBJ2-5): DTGVSQNPRHKITKRGQNVTFRCDPISEHNRLYWYRQTLGQGPEFLTYFQNEAQLEKSRLLSDRFSAERPKGSFSTLEIQRTEQGDSAMYLCASSPDTQSWETQYFGPGTRLLVL.

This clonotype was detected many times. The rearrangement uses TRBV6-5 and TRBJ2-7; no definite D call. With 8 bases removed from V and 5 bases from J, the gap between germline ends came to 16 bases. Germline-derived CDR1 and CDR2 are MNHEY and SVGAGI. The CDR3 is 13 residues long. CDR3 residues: CASSYTIEDEQYF. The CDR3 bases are TGTGCCAGCTCCTATACCATTGAGGACGAGCAGTACTTC.

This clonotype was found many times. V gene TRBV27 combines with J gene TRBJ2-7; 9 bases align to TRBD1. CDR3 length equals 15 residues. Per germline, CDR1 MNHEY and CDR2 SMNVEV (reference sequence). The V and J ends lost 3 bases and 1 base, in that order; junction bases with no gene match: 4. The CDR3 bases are TGTGCCAGCAGTTTGTCCGGGACAGGGTCCTACGAGCAGTACTTC. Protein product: CASSLSGTGSYEQYF.

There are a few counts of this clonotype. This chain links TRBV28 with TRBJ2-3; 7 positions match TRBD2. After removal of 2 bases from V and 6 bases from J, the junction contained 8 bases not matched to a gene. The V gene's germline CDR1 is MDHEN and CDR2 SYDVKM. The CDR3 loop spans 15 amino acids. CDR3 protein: CASSLAGDGWDTQYF. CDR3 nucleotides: TGTGCCAGCAGTTTAGCGGGAGATGGGTGGGATACGCAGTATTTT.

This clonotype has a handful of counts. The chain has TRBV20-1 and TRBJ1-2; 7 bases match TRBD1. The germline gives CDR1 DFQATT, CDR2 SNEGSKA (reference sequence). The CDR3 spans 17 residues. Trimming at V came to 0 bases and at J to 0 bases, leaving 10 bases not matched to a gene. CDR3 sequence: CSAREHFRTGANYGYTF. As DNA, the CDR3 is TGCAGTGCTAGAGAACATTTCCGGACAGGAGCTAACTATGGCTACACCTTC.

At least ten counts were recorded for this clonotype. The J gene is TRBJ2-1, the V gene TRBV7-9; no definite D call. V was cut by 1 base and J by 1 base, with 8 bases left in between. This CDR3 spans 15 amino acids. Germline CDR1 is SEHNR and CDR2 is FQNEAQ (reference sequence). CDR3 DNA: TGTGCCAGCAGCTTAGGGGATATATCCTACAATGAGCAGTTCTTC. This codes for CASSLGDISYNEQFF. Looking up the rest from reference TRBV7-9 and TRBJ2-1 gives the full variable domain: DTGVSQNPRHKITKRGQNVTFRCDPISEHNRLYWYRQTLGQGPEFLTYFQNEAQLEKSRLLSDRFSAERPKGSFSTLEIQRTEQGDSAMYLCASSLGDISYNEQFFGPGTRLTVL.

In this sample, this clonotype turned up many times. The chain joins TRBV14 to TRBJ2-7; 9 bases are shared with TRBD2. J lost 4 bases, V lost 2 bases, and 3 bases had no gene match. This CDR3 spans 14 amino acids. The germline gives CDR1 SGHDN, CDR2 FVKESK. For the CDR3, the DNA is TGTGCCAGCAGCCAAATGGCGGGAGGGTACGAGCAGTACTTC. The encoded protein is CASSQMAGGYEQYF.